Below, 9 T cell receptor beta chains from the same sample are listed, as sequenced in a study of OX40 agonist ivuxolimab in advanced cancers. Assay used: immunoSEQ multiplex PCR; TCRdb lists only in-frame clones, some missing. In the table there are fewer than 90,000 clones, roughly 86% of which are singletons. The specimen was CD4+ or CD8+ T cells sorted from blood, collected in a trial of the OX40 agonist ivuxolimab. The receptor source for this set is an adult with an advanced solid tumor such as melanoma, head and neck, liver or kidney cancer.

This clone was counted a single time. The rearrangement uses TRBV5-1 and TRBJ2-1; 10 bases line up with TRBD1. Trimming at V came to 4 bases and at J to 4 bases, leaving 5 bases not matched to a gene. Germline V gives CDR1 SGHRS, CDR2 YFSETQ. CDR3 length: 15 residues. The CDR3 protein is CASSGGTGEYNEQFF. The CDR3 DNA reads TGCGCCAGCAGCGGCGGGACAGGGGAGTACAATGAGCAGTTCTTC.

The chain links TRBV5-4 to TRBJ2-1; the D gene is possibly TRBD1 (5 bases). In germline, CDR1 is SGHNT, CDR2 YYREEE (reference sequence). Trimming left V 3 bases short and J 0 bases short, with 13 bases between. The CDR3 sequence is 16 residues long. The CDR3 sequence is CASSSKGKSSYNEQFF. The CDR3 nucleotides are TGTGCCAGCAGCTCGAAGGGGAAAAGCTCCTACAATGAGCAGTTCTTC.

In its sample, this clone was seen once. J is TRBJ1-6 and V is TRBV11-2, with D possibly being TRBD1 (5 bases). The V and J ends lost 4 bases and 10 bases respectively, with 11 bases between them. This CDR3 is 13 amino acids long. Looked up from germline, CDR1 is SGHAT and CDR2 is FQNNGV. CDR3 nucleotides: TGTGCCAGCAGCTCGGACTGGGGGTCACCCCTCCACTTT. Protein sequence: CASSSDWGSPLHF.

The chain is built from TRBV27 and TRBJ2-5, with 12 bases lining up with TRBD2. The V gene end was trimmed by 6 bases and the J gene end by 2 bases; junction bases not matched to a gene: 7. The CDR3 has 16 residues. Germline V gene lookup returns CDR1 MNHEY and CDR2 SMNVEV (reference sequence). The CDR3 DNA is TGTGCCAGCAGCCGCCGACTAGCGGGAGCTCAAGAGACCCAGTACTTC. Translated: CASSRRLAGAQETQYF.

This chain links TRBV19 with TRBJ2-1; 12 nucleotides align to TRBD1. The CDR3 extends over 16 amino acids. The V and J ends lost 4 bases and 4 bases, in that order; junction bases with no gene match: 5. Germline lookup yields CDR1 LNHDA and CDR2 SQIVND (reference sequence). The CDR3 loop reads CASSKGTGGRYNEQFF. In nucleotides, the CDR3 is TGTGCCAGTAGTAAGGGGACAGGGGGCCGATACAATGAGCAGTTCTTC.

V gene TRBV9 combines with J gene TRBJ2-1; 11 bases match TRBD2. J gave up 7 bases and V 4 bases, and 7 bases lay outside the gene matches. The CDR3 contains 15 residues. In germline, CDR1 is SGDLS, CDR2 YYNGEE. CDR3 residues: CASSPGLAESNEQFF. In DNA, the CDR3 is TGTGCCAGCAGCCCGGGACTAGCGGAGAGTAATGAGCAGTTCTTC.

The chain recombines TRBV5-4 with TRBJ1-1; 7 positions match TRBD1. Germline V gene data show CDR1 as SGHNT and CDR2 as YYREEE (reference sequence). With 3 bases clipped from V and 1 base from J, the junction kept 9 bases outside the gene matches. The CDR3 is 16 amino acids. CDR3 residues: CASSSMVGTANTEAFF. The CDR3 nucleotides are TGTGCCAGCAGCTCAATGGTCGGGACAGCGAACACTGAAGCTTTCTTT.

The CDR3 DNA sequence: TGTGCCAGCAGCTGGGGGGGAGGGAGAGGTCAGCCCCAGCATTTT. Residues: CASSWGGGRGQPQHF. This chain connects TRBV5-4 to TRBJ1-5, with TRBD1 as a possible D gene (5 bases). Germline V gene lookup returns CDR1 SGHNT and CDR2 YYREEE (reference sequence). The CDR3 runs to 15 residues. V was trimmed by 3 bases and J by 6 bases, leaving 16 bases between them.

This chain joins TRBV6-1 and TRBJ1-2; TRBD1 agrees at 10 bases. This CDR3 contains 18 residues. The trim removed 4 bases at V and 6 bases at J, leaving 17 bases unmatched. Germline V CDR1 and CDR2: MNHNS, SASEGT. The CDR3 nucleotides are TGTGCCAGCAGTGCCCCCCGGACAGGGGGATTTATTTTACATGGCTACACCTTC. Its translation: CASSAPRTGGFILHGYTF.